Listed below are T cell receptor beta chains from one sample, sequenced in a study of pediatric ulcerative colitis. Method: immunoSEQ multiplex PCR; TCRdb's copy keeps in-frame clones and lacks some. The sample lists about 36,000 clones; 60% to 75% were seen once. Sequenced sample: gut tissue. Receptor source: a boy between 10 and 17 years old with moderate ulcerative colitis. The CDR3 runs from the conserved cysteine through the conserved F or W. A D gene is named only where the DNA matches it firmly. Not every row has a clone size; where given, it reads once, few, many or a size class.

>TRBJ1-5|once|.|TRBV12-2
CASRSSGKGDNSNQPQHF
TGTGCAAGTCGTTCGTCGGGGAAAGGGGACAATAGCAATCAGCCCCAGCATTTT
>TRBJ2-5|.|.|TRBV25-1
CASSDGQLETQYF
TGTGCCAGCAGTGATGGACAGTTAGAGACCCAGTACTTC
>TRBJ2-7|.|.|TRBV5-1
CASSLEGLAEVKQYF
TGCGCCAGCAGCTTGGAAGGGCTAGCTGAAGTGAAGCAGTACTTC
>TRBJ1-5|.|.|TRBV5-8
CASAKSHQPQHF
TGTGCCAGCGCCAAGTCTCATCAGCCCCAGCATTTT
>TRBJ2-7|.|.|TRBV28
CASSLANEQYF
TGTGCCAGCAGTTTAGCGAACGAGCAGTACTTC
>TRBJ2-1|.|.|TRBV14
CASSQFFGSGPYNEQFF
.
>TRBJ2-3|.|.|TRBV9
CASSLRGTSTDTQYF
TGTGCCAGCAGCCTAAGAGGGACTAGCACAGATACGCAGTATTTT
>TRBJ2-3|.|.|TRBV29-1
CSVVIWRGGTDTQYF
TGCAGCGTTGTTATTTGGAGGGGGGGCACAGATACGCAGTATTTT
>TRBJ1-2|.|TRBD1|TRBV4-1
CASSRTQTGEKGYTF
TGCGCCAGCAGCCGTACCCAGACAGGGGAGAAGGGCTACACCTTC
>TRBJ2-5|.|TRBD2|TRBV7-2
CASSLVSGLEQETQYF
TGTGCCAGCAGCTTAGTATCGGGACTAGAACAAGAGACCCAGTACTTC
>TRBJ2-1|.|.|TRBV6-1
CASSEAGGGVF
TGTGCCAGCAGTGAAGCAGGAGGGGGGGTCTTC
>TRBJ2-7|once|TRBD1|TRBV6-5
CASSYVRTGPDEQYF
TGTGCCAGCAGTTACGTAAGGACAGGGCCAGACGAGCAGTACTTC
>TRBJ1-2|.|.|TRBV5-1
CASSFRQPRENYGYTF
TGCGCCAGCAGCTTTCGACAGCCGAGAGAGAACTATGGCTACACCTTC